The 26 T cell receptor beta chains given below trace back to one sample, sequenced in a study of CD8 T cells in ankylosing spondylitis. Study-level points and caveats: Ankylosing spondylitis blood seemed to carry a telltale TCR beta motif made of fewer than 10 highly homologous variants.

MiXCR, run by TCRdb on the 5' RACE reads, gives a single entry per CDR3 protein. This table holds about 750,000 distinct CDR3 sequences, around a fifth found once. These receptors lack a known antigen. Sample: blood, either unsorted or a sorted T cell fraction (not recorded which). The receptor source for this set is a male donor with ankylosing spondylitis.

This clonotype has just a few counts. The genes are TRBV10-3 and TRBJ1-1; maybe TRBD1 (5 bases). Trimming left V 7 bases short and J 4 bases short, with 13 bases between. The germline V gene has CDR1 ENHRY and CDR2 SYGVKD. The CDR3 extends over 13 amino acids. The CDR3 is CAITDNLLTEAFF. The CDR3 region has the DNA TGTGCCATCACGGACAATTTGCTCACTGAAGCTTTCTTT.

This rearrangement joins TRBV7-9 to TRBJ1-6, with unresolved D. V was clipped by 0 bases and J by 9 bases, with 6 bases between them. The CDR3 length is 13 residues. Germline V lookup: CDR1 SEHNR, CDR2 FQNEAQ (reference sequence). The CDR3 protein is CASSLASGSPLHF. The CDR3 DNA follows: TGTGCCAGCAGCTTAGCGAGCGGTTCACCCCTCCACTTT. The full variable domain, rest sourced from reference TRBV7-9 and TRBJ1-6, is DTGVSQNPRHKITKRGQNVTFRCDPISEHNRLYWYRQTLGQGPEFLTYFQNEAQLEKSRLLSDRFSAERPKGSFSTLEIQRTEQGDSAMYLCASSLASGSPLHFGNGTRLTVT.

The rearrangement joins TRBV5-5 to TRBJ2-7; 8 bases match TRBD2. CDR1 is SGHKS, CDR2 YYEKEE, per germline (reference sequence). The CDR3 contains 15 residues. The ends lost 4 bases at V and 3 bases at J; junction bases unmatched: 9. The CDR3 loop reads CASSEREGYNYEQYF. CDR3 DNA sequence: TGTGCCAGCAGCGAACGGGAGGGCTACAACTACGAGCAGTACTTC.

This clonotype was counted between two and nine times. The chain has TRBV28 and TRBJ2-3; TRBD2 aligns across 13 bases. Trimming at V came to 5 bases and at J to 5 bases, leaving 13 bases not matched to a gene. The germline V gene encodes CDR1 MDHEN and CDR2 SYDVKM. The CDR3 runs to 18 residues. CDR3 amino acids: CASSIAPGLAGVLDTQYF. In DNA form, the CDR3 reads TGTGCCAGCAGTATAGCCCCAGGACTAGCGGGAGTGTTAGATACGCAGTATTTT. The variable domain in full, completed from reference TRBV28 and TRBJ2-3, reads DVKVTQSSRYLVKRTGEKVFLECVQDMDHENMFWYRQDPGLGLRLIYFSYDVKMKEKGDIPEGYSVSREKKERFSLILESASTNQTSMYLCASSIAPGLAGVLDTQYFGPGTRLTVL.

The J gene is TRBJ1-2, the V gene TRBV5-1, with TRBD1 matching over 9 bases. V dropped 0 bases and J dropped 8; count of bases not matched to a gene: 14. CDR1 SGHRS and CDR2 YFSETQ come from the germline V gene. The CDR3 is made up of 17 amino acids. CDR3 coding DNA: TGCGCCAGCAGCTTGGTAACAGGGGGCTACCTCTCGCCAGGCTACACCTTC. This sequence encodes CASSLVTGGYLSPGYTF.

A few counts support this clonotype. The DNA for the CDR3 is TGTGCCAGCAGCCAAACGGGACAGTCGAACACTGAAGCTTTCTTT. Its protein product is CASSQTGQSNTEAFF. The chain carries TRBV7-2 and TRBJ1-1, with TRBD1 identical over 7 bases. Germline V gene sequence: CDR1 SGHTA, CDR2 FQGNSA. The V and J ends lost 5 bases and 1 base, in that order; junction bases with no gene match: 7. The CDR3 is 15 residues long.

The chain recombines TRBV24-1 with TRBJ2-3; no reliable D call. The V and J ends lost 4 bases and 1 base respectively, with 8 bases between them. The germline CDR1 and CDR2 sequences are KGHDR and SFDVKD. This CDR3 has 14 residues. The CDR3, as DNA: TGTGCCACCAGTGACCAATGGGGCACAGATACGCAGTATTTT. Translated: CATSDQWGTDTQYF.

The rearrangement links TRBV4-1 to TRBJ2-3; D tentatively fits TRBD1 or TRBD2 (5 bases each). Germline CDR1 reads MGHRA; CDR2 reads YSYEKL. Trimming removed 1 base at V and 4 bases at J, with 18 bases between. The CDR3 contains 17 residues. This chain's CDR3 is CASSQGLGRRGADTQYF. CDR3 nucleotide sequence: TGCGCCAGCAGCCAAGGCCTCGGGCGGAGAGGGGCAGATACGCAGTATTTT.

The chain combines TRBV5-1 with TRBJ2-5; D ambiguous. Germline V gives CDR1 SGHRS, CDR2 YFSETQ. This CDR3 is 14 amino acids long. Trimming removed 4 bases from V and 2 bases from J, with 12 bases in between. CDR3: CASSPYTIQETQYF. CDR3 coding DNA: TGCGCCAGCAGCCCTTACACGATTCAAGAGACCCAGTACTTC. The whole variable domain, remainder taken from reference TRBV5-1 and TRBJ2-5, is KAGVTQTPRYLIKTRGQQVTLSCSPISGHRSVSWYQQTPGQGLQFLFEYFSETQRNKGNFPGRFSGRQFSNSRSEMNVSTLELGDSALYLCASSPYTIQETQYFGPGTRLLVL.

The chain uses TRBV20-1 and TRBJ2-4; a possible D gene is TRBD2 (6 bases). V dropped 5 bases and J dropped 3 bases, with 20 bases sitting between them. CDR1 is DFQATT and CDR2 is SNEGSKA in the germline V gene (reference sequence). This CDR3 contains 16 residues. CDR3 coding DNA: TGCAGTGCTGGCGGGACCCTTGGGATGGTCAAAAACATTCAGTACTTC. Its translation: CSAGGTLGMVKNIQYF.

The chain recombines TRBV27 with TRBJ2-7; D possibly uses TRBD1 or TRBD2 (6 bases each). CDR1 is MNHEY and CDR2 is SMNVEV in the germline V gene (reference sequence). V was shortened by 2 bases and J by 3 bases, with 11 bases between the two germline ends. The CDR3 runs 14 residues. The chain's CDR3 is CASSLGGPHYEQYF. CDR3 coding DNA: TGTGCCAGCAGTTTAGGGGGGCCGCACTACGAGCAGTACTTC.

V gene TRBV9 combines with J gene TRBJ2-1; D gene ambiguous. The V end lost 3 bases, the J end lost 3 bases, and 10 bases lay between the germline ends. In germline, CDR1 is SGDLS, CDR2 YYNGEE. The CDR3 is 14 amino acids. The DNA for the CDR3 is TGTGCCAGCAGCGATTCTGGGGACTACAATGAGCAGTTCTTC. Translation gives CASSDSGDYNEQFF.

This chain links TRBV6-1 with TRBJ1-2; D gene unclear. Looked up from germline, CDR1 is MNHNS and CDR2 is SASEGT. The CDR3 runs to 10 residues. V lost 5 bases to trimming and J lost 6 bases, with 4 bases between them. The CDR3 spells CASSWDGYTF. The CDR3 bases are TGTGCCAGCAGTTGGGATGGCTACACCTTC.

V gene TRBV5-5 combines with J gene TRBJ2-7; TRBD1 aligns across 7 bases. Germline V CDR1 and CDR2: SGHKS, YYEKEE (reference sequence). The CDR3 consists of 14 residues. V shed 4 bases and J 2 bases; nucleotides not matched to a gene: 6. In nucleotides, the CDR3 is TGTGCCAGCAGCGGATCGACAGGGACCTACGAGCAGTACTTC. Protein product: CASSGSTGTYEQYF.

This clonotype was counted a few times. The gene calls are TRBV6-5 and TRBJ2-7; TRBD1 might be the D (6 bases). In germline, CDR1 is MNHEY, CDR2 SVGAGI. The CDR3 covers 17 residues. Trimming removed 4 bases at V and 2 bases at J, with 21 bases between. The CDR3 here is CASSFQPTGSVPYEQYF. The CDR3 DNA is TGTGCCAGCAGTTTCCAACCAACAGGGAGCGTTCCCTACGAGCAGTACTTC.

This clonotype was counted a few times. The chain joins TRBV27 to TRBJ1-1, with D unresolved. The germline CDR1 and CDR2 sequences are MNHEY and SMNVEV (reference sequence). The ends were cut back, 8 bases at V and 1 base at J, with 11 bases in the middle. This CDR3 spans 13 amino acids. CDR3 in DNA: TGTGCCAGCCGCGACCAGGCGAACACTGAAGCTTTCTTT. As protein: CASRDQANTEAFF.

The chain combines TRBV29-1 with TRBJ2-7; TRBD1 aligns across 8 bases. The CDR3 totals 14 residues. V dropped 6 bases and J dropped 1; count of bases not matched to a gene: 8. The germline gives CDR1 SQVTM, CDR2 ANQGSEA. CDR3 residues: CSVASWTGSYEQYF. Here the CDR3 DNA reads TGCAGCGTCGCGTCCTGGACAGGGTCCTACGAGCAGTACTTC.

The chain joins TRBV7-9 to TRBJ1-6; 10 bases agree with TRBD1. The length of the CDR3 is 15 residues. Trimming took 2 bases from V and 9 from J; bases not matched to a gene: 4. The germline gives CDR1 SEHNR, CDR2 FQNEAQ (reference sequence). The CDR3 loop is CASSLRQGASSPLHF. CDR3 nucleotides: TGTGCCAGCAGCTTACGACAGGGGGCCAGTTCACCCCTCCACTTT.

The J gene is TRBJ2-3, the V gene TRBV20-1; D may be TRBD2 (6 bases). The CDR3 spans 12 residues. CDR1 is DFQATT, CDR2 SNEGSKA, per germline (reference sequence). The CDR3 region is CRAWVAEDTQYF. DNA of the CDR3: TGCAGGGCCTGGGTAGCGGAAGATACGCAGTATTTT.

This clonotype was detected only a few times. This rearrangement joins TRBV10-3 to TRBJ2-5, with TRBD2 matching over 8 bases. The junction had 8 bases not matched to a gene; V was cut back by 6 bases and J by 2 bases. The germline gives CDR1 ENHRY, CDR2 SYGVKD. This CDR3 has 15 residues. The CDR3 DNA follows: TGTGCCATCAGGGAAGCGGGGGAGATACAAGAGACCCAGTACTTC. Translating it yields CAIREAGEIQETQYF.

This clonotype occurred many times. V and J are TRBV5-1 and TRBJ1-1; D call uncertain. This CDR3 contains 14 residues. V lost 2 bases and J lost 1, with 9 bases in between. The germline CDR1 and CDR2 sequences are SGHRS and YFSETQ. CDR3 in amino acids: CASSFQPTNTEAFF. The CDR3 DNA reads TGCGCCAGCAGCTTCCAGCCAACGAACACTGAAGCTTTCTTT.

This chain joins TRBV6-5 and TRBJ1-2, with D unresolved. This CDR3 region has 14 residues. V gave up 0 bases and J gave up 5 bases, with 10 bases separating them. Germline CDR1 is MNHEY and CDR2 is SVGAGI. DNA of the CDR3: TGTGCCAGCAGTTACTCCGGGCAGCTTTATGGCTACACCTTC. Translation: CASSYSGQLYGYTF.

In its sample, this clonotype was seen a few times. The chain recombines TRBV6-1 with TRBJ2-7, with TRBD1 matching 11 bases. The V and J ends lost 7 bases and 2 bases, in that order; junction bases with no gene match: 7. The germline V gene encodes CDR1 MNHNS and CDR2 SASEGT. CDR3 length equals 15 residues. The CDR3 region is CASTSRGQGAYEQYF. The CDR3 DNA reads TGTGCCAGCACCTCAAGGGGACAGGGGGCCTACGAGCAGTACTTC.

CDR3: CASSLWTETNGELFF. DNA of the CDR3: TGTGCCAGCAGCTTGTGGACAGAGACAAACGGGGAGCTGTTTTTT. This chain uses TRBV11-2 with TRBJ2-2; a weak D match, TRBD1 (6 bases). The germline V gene encodes CDR1 SGHAT and CDR2 FQNNGV. CDR3 size: 15 residues. The V end was cut by 3 bases, the J end by 7 bases, with 15 bases between.

The rearrangement links TRBV5-1 to TRBJ1-6; TRBD1 aligns across 7 bases. Germline-derived CDR1 and CDR2 are SGHRS and YFSETQ. The CDR3 has 16 residues. The junction had 6 bases not matched to a gene; V was cut back by 0 bases and J by 6 bases. The CDR3 sequence: CASSLGQGNGNSPLHF. The DNA for the CDR3 is TGCGCCAGCAGCTTGGGACAGGGTAATGGTAATTCACCCCTCCACTTT.

This clonotype came up a few times. CDR3 DNA: TGCGCCAGCCGACAGGGGGAATCCTACGAGCAGTACTTC. Protein sequence: CASRQGESYEQYF. The chain uses TRBV5-1 and TRBJ2-7, with TRBD1 matching over 9 bases. After removal of 7 bases from V and 1 base from J, the junction contained 3 bases not matched to a gene. CDR1 is SGHRS and CDR2 is YFSETQ in the germline V gene. The CDR3 totals 13 residues. Full variable domain (outside the CDR3, taken from reference TRBV5-1 and TRBJ2-7): KAGVTQTPRYLIKTRGQQVTLSCSPISGHRSVSWYQQTPGQGLQFLFEYFSETQRNKGNFPGRFSGRQFSNSRSEMNVSTLELGDSALYLCASRQGESYEQYFGPGTRLTVT.